Included here is one T cell receptor (beta chain) sequence, with context. Naive CD8 cells lacked CD45RO, underwent positive selection for CCR7 and left out terminally differentiated effector memory CD45RA+ cells. A deep-level run was used for the assay. Profiled with immunoSEQ multiplex PCR; TCRdb holds only in-frame clones, not every one. This repertoire shows 1.5 million to 2.5 million clones, approximately 94% found once; its top ten account for roughly 1%. Germline V gene sequence: CDR1 MNHEY, CDR2 SVGAGI. Trimming removed 4 bases at V and 2 bases at J, with 14 bases between. CDR3 length equals 15 residues. The record originates from a study of shared clonotypes between healthy human individuals. In the study overall: Samples came from a couple of female and three male donors aged 18 to 49.

The chain employs TRBV6-5 and TRBJ2-5; D is uncertain. The clonotype originates from a man aged 18 to 35 in good health. What was sequenced was naive CD8+ T cells sorted from blood. CDR3 residues: CASSSSLQVQETQYF. CDR3 bases: TGTGCCAGCAGTTCCTCCCTCCAGGTTCAAGAGACCCAGTACTTC.